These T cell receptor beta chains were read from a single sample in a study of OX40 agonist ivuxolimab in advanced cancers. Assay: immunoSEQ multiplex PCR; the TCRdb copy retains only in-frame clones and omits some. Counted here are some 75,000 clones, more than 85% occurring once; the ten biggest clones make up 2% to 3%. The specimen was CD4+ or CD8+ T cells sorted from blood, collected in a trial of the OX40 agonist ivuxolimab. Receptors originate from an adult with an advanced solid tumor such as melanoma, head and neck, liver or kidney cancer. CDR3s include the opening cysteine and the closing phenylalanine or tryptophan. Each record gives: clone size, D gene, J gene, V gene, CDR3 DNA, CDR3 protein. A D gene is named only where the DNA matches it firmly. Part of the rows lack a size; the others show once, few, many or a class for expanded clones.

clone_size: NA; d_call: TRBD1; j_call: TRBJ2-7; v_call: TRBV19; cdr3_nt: TGTGCCAGTAGTAATGGACAGGGCTGGGGGCCCTACGAGCAGTACTTC; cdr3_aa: CASSNGQGWGPYEQYF
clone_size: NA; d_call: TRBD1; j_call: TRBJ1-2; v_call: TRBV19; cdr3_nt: TGTGCCAGTAGTGGGCCAGGACAGGGGGTTGAGGATGGCTACACCTTC; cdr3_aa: CASSGPGQGVEDGYTF
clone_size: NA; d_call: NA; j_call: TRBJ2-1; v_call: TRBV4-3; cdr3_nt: TGCGCCAGCAGCCAAGATGGGTCAGGCGGTGGAAATGAGCAGTTCTTC; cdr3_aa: CASSQDGSGGGNEQFF
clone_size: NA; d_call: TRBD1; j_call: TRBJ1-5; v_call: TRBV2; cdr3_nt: TGTGCCAGCAGCTTGGACAGGGATCAGCCCCAGCATTTT; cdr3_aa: CASSLDRDQPQHF
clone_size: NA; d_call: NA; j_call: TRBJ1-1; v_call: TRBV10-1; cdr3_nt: TGCGCCAGCAGTGACGCACCTGGACAGAGGAACACTGAAGCTTTCTTT; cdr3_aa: CASSDAPGQRNTEAFF
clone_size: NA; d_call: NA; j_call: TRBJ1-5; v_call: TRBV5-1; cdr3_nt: TGCGCCAGCAGCTTGGGTCCCGTGGGCAATCAGCCCCAGCATTTT; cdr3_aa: CASSLGPVGNQPQHF
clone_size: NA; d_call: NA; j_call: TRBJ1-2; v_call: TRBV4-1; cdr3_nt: TGCGCCAGCAGCCAAGTGACGGTTTCTAACTATGGCTACACCTTC; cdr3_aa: CASSQVTVSNYGYTF
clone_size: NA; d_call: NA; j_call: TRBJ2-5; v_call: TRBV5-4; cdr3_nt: TGTGCCAGCAGCTTGGCCGGTCTAGGAGAGACCCAGTACTTC; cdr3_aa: CASSLAGLGETQYF
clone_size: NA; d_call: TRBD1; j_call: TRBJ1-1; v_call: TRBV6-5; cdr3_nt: TGTGCCAGCAGTTACTCGGGACAGTTTAACACTGAAGCTTTCTTT; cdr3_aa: CASSYSGQFNTEAFF
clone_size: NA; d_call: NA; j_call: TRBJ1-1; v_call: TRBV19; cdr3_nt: TGTGCCAGCAAATCGGAGGATGTGGGGAACACTGAAGCTTTCTTT; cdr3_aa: CASKSEDVGNTEAFF
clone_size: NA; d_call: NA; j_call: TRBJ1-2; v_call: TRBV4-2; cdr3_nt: TGTGCCAGCAGCCAAGTTATAGGTGGAGGGACCGACGGTGGCTACACCTTC; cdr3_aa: CASSQVIGGGTDGGYTF
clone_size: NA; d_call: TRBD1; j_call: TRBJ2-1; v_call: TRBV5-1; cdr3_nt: TGCGCCAGCAGCGCCCTCGGGACAGCTTTAGAGCAGTTCTTC; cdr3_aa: CASSALGTALEQFF
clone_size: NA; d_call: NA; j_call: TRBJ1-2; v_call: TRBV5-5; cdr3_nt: TGTGCCAGCAGCTTGGGAGCGGGGCAGCCGGGCTACTATGGCTACACCTTC; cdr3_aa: CASSLGAGQPGYYGYTF
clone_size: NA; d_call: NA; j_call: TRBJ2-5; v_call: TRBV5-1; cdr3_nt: TGCGCCAGCAGTCCTACACCCGGGGGGCTGGGTTTAGAGACCCAGTACTTC; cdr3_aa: CASSPTPGGLGLETQYF
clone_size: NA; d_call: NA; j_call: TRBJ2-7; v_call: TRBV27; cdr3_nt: TGTGCCAGCAGTCCTTCCGGGACTTCAACCTACGAGCAGTACTTC; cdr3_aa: CASSPSGTSTYEQYF
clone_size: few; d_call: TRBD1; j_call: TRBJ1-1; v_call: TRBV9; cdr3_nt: TGTGCCAGCAGCGTAACCCCGACAGGGGTGAAAGCTGAAGCTTTCTTT; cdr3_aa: CASSVTPTGVKAEAFF
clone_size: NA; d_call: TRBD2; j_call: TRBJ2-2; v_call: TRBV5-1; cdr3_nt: TGCGCCAGCAGCTCCGGACTAGCGGGACTCACCGGGGAGCTGTTTTTT; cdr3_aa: CASSSGLAGLTGELFF
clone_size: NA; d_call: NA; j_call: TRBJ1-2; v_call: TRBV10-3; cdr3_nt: TGTGCCATCAGTGAGGAGGCAGGCTATGGCTACACCTTC; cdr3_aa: CAISEEAGYGYTF
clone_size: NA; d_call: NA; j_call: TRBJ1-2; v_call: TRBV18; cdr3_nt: TGTGCCAGCTCAGACAGTTTTTACTATGGCTACACCTTC; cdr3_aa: CASSDSFYYGYTF
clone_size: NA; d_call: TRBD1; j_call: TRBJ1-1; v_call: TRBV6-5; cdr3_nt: TGTGCCAGCAGACGCGGACAGGCGGGTACTGAAGCTTTCTTT; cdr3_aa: CASRRGQAGTEAFF
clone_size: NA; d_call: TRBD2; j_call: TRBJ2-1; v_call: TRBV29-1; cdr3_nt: TGCAGCGTCTCGGGACTACCGCGCTCCTACAATGAGCAGTTCTTC; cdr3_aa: CSVSGLPRSYNEQFF
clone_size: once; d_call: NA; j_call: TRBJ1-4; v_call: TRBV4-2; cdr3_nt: TGTGCCAGCAGCCAAGACGGGAACAGCGACACTACTAATGAAAAACTGTTTTTT; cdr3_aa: CASSQDGNSDTTNEKLFF
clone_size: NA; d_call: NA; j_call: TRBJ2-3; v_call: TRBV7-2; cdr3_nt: TGTGCCAGCAGCTTAACTATCACAGATACGCAGTATTTT; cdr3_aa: CASSLTITDTQYF
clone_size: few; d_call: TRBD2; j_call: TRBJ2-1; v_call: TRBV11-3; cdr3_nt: TGTGCCAGCAGCTTAGAGGGACTAGCGGGGACCGACAATGAGCAGTTCTTC; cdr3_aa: CASSLEGLAGTDNEQFF
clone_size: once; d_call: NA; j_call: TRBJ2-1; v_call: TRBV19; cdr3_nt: TGTGCCAGCTCGACTAGGATAGAGCAGTTCTTC; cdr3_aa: CASSTRIEQFF
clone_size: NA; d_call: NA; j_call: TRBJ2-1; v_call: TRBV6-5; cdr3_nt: TGTGCCATAGCGCGGTCGGGGAACTTTAATGAGCAGTTCTTC; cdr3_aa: CAIARSGNFNEQFF
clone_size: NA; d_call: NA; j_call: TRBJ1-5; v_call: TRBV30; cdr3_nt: TGTGCCTGGAGTGTCCCAGGGAACAATCAGCCCCAGCATTTT; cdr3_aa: CAWSVPGNNQPQHF
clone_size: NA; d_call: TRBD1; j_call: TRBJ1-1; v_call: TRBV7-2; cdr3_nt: TGTGCCAGCAGCTCGCAGGGGGACACTGAAGCTTTCTTT; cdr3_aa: CASSSQGDTEAFF
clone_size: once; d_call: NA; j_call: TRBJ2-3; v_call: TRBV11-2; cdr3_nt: TGTGCCAGCAGCTTAAGCAACCCCCCCGCAGATACGCAGTATTTT; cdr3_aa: CASSLSNPPADTQYF
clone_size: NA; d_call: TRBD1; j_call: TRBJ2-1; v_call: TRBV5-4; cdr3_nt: TGTGCCAGCAGCTCACGACAGGGTGGTGAGCAGTTCTTC; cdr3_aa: CASSSRQGGEQFF
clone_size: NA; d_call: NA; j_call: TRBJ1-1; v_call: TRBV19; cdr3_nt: TGTGCCAGTAGTATATTGTGGGGGGGCAGGGCAAACACTGAAGCTTTCTTT; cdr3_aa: CASSILWGGRANTEAFF
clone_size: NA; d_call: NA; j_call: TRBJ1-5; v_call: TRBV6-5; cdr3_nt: TGTGCCAGCAGTTACAAAGCAGGCAATCAGCCCCAGCATTTT; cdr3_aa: CASSYKAGNQPQHF
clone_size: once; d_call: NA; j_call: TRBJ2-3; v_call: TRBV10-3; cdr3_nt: TGTGCCATCAGTGAACGACTAAGCACAGATACGCAGTATTTT; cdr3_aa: CAISERLSTDTQYF
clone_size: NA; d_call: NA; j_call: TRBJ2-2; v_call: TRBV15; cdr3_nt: TGTGCCACCAGCAGGGGGACTACCGGGGAGCTGTTTTTT; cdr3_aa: CATSRGTTGELFF
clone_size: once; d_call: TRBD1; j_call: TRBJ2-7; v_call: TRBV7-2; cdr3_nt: TGTGCCAGCAGCTTAGCCCCGGGACAGAACTACGAGCAGTACTTC; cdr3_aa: CASSLAPGQNYEQYF
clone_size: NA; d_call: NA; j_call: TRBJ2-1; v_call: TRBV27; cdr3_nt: TGTGCCAGCAGTTTATCGGTGGTACAGATCTACAATGAGCAGTTCTTC; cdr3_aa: CASSLSVVQIYNEQFF
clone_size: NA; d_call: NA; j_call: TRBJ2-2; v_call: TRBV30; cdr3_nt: TGTGCCTGGACCCCGGGGCGAATCCCCGGCGGGGAGCTGTTTTTT; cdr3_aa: CAWTPGRIPGGELFF
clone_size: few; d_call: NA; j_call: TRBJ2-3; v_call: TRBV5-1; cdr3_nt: TGCGCCAGCAGTTCTGACTCCGGGCCGCGATACACGCAGTATTTT; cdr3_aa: CASSSDSGPRYTQYF
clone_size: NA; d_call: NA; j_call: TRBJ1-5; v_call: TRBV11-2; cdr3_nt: TGTGCCAGCAGCTTAGTGGCCAATCAGCCCCAGCATTTT; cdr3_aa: CASSLVANQPQHF
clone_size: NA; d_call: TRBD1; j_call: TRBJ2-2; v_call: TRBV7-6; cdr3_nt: TGTGCCAGCAGCCTCCGGAACAGGGGCAACGGCGGGGAGCTGTTTTTT; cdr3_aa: CASSLRNRGNGGELFF
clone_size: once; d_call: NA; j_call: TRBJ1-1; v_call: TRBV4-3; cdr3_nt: TGCGCCAGCAGCCTATCTAGTAGTTGGAACACTGAAGCTTTCTTT; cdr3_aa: CASSLSSSWNTEAFF
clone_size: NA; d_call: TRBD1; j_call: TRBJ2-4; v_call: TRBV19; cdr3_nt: TGTGCCAGTAGTATACAGGGACAGGGCATTGGTCTGTACTTC; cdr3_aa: CASSIQGQGIGLYF
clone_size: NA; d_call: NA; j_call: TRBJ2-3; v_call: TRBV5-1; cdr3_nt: TGCGCCAGCAGTCGCGACTCTAGCACAGATACGCAGTATTTT; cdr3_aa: CASSRDSSTDTQYF